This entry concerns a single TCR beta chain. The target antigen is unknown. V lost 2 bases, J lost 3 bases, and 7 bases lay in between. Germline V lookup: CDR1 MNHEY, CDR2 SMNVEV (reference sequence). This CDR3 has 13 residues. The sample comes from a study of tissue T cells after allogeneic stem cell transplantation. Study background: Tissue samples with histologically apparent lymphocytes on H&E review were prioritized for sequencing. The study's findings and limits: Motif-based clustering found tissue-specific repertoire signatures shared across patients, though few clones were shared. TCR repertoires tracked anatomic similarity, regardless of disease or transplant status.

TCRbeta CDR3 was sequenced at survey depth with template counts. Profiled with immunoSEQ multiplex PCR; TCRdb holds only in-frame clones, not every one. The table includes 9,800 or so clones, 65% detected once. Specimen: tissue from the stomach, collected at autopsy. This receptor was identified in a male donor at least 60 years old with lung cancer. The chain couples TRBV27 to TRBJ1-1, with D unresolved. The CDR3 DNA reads TGTGCCAGCAGTTTAAACCTGGACACTGAAGCTTTCTTT. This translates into CASSLNLDTEAFF.